Following are 11 T cell receptor beta chains from one sample sequenced in a study of T cell changes during pregnancy in multiple sclerosis. Sequencing used immunoSEQ multiplex PCR; TCRdb keeps in-frame clones, though not all of them. The sample contains roughly 58,000 clones, about 90% of which appear only once. The sample was CD4+ T cells from peripheral blood mononuclear cells, taken after pregnancy. The receptor source for this set is a female donor in good health, enrolled as a control in a pregnancy study.

The chain employs TRBV19 and TRBJ1-5; 7 nucleotides match TRBD1. Germline CDR1 and CDR2: LNHDA and SQIVND (reference sequence). The CDR3 length is 17 residues. V lost 5 bases to trimming and J lost 4 bases; unmatched junction nucleotides: 14. The CDR3 DNA reads as TGTGCCAGTAGTGTCCCCTTTTACAGGGGCCTTAATCAGCCCCAGCATTTT. Translating gives CASSVPFYRGLNQPQHF.

This clone was detected only once. The genes are TRBV7-3 and TRBJ2-1; 7 nucleotides match TRBD2. The CDR3 covers 13 residues. V gave up 4 bases and J gave up 7 bases; unmatched junction bases: 4. Germline V gene data show CDR1 as SGHTA and CDR2 as FQGTGA. The CDR3 coding sequence is TGTGCCAGCAGCTCTGGGGGGGGGAATGAGCAGTTCTTC. This gives the protein CASSSGGGNEQFF.

The chain is built from TRBV9 and TRBJ1-3, with 9 bases identical to TRBD1. Per the germline V gene, CDR1 is SGDLS and CDR2 is YYNGEE. This CDR3 region has 17 residues. Trimming removed 2 bases from V and 0 bases from J; junction bases left unmatched: 6. The CDR3 sequence: CASSVGQGMFSGNTIYF. CDR3 nucleotides: TGTGCCAGCAGCGTCGGACAGGGGATGTTCTCTGGAAACACCATATATTTT.

The chain combines TRBV10-3 with TRBJ2-7; TRBD1 might be the D (5 bases). This CDR3 is built from 14 residues. Germline CDR1 ENHRY, CDR2 SYGVKD. V was trimmed by 10 bases and J by 7 bases, leaving 23 bases between them. Here the CDR3 reads CATHGQGSTGEQYF. The CDR3 DNA sequence: TGTGCCACCCACGGTCAGGGATCTACGGGTGAGCAGTACTTC.

The chain combines TRBV4-3 with TRBJ1-5, with D possibly being TRBD1 (6 bases). The CDR3 length is 17 residues. In germline, CDR1 is LGHNA, CDR2 YSLEER. The V end was cut by 0 bases, the J end by 7 bases, with 19 bases between. CDR3 protein: CASSQEPAQGSEQPQHF. The CDR3 bases are TGCGCCAGCAGCCAAGAACCTGCACAGGGAAGTGAGCAGCCCCAGCATTTT.

V is TRBV7-8 and J is TRBJ2-7, with D possibly being TRBD1 (5 bases). V was cut by 7 bases and J by 1 base, with 11 bases left in between. The CDR3 spans 13 residues. Germline CDR1 is SGHVS and CDR2 is FQNEAQ. The CDR3 reads CASKGHKSYEQYF. The CDR3 bases are TGTGCCAGCAAAGGACATAAGTCCTACGAGCAGTACTTC.

This chain joins TRBV4-2 and TRBJ2-3; TRBD2 is a possible D gene (5 bases). The CDR3 contains 13 residues. From germline, CDR1 is LGHNA and CDR2 YNFKEQ. Trimming took off 6 bases at V and 0 bases at J, with 7 bases between the two ends. CDR3 DNA sequence: TGTGCCAGCAGTCGCGGGAGCACAGATACGCAGTATTTT. It codes for CASSRGSTDTQYF.

This clone was seen more than once but under ten times. This sequence joins TRBV6-6 and TRBJ1-3, with a tentative D call TRBD1 (5 bases). The CDR3 extends over 13 amino acids. Germline V gene lookup returns CDR1 MNHNY and CDR2 SVGAGI (reference sequence). Trimming left V 10 bases short and J 4 bases short, with 14 bases between. The CDR3 here is CATLGGTGNTIYF. The CDR3 nucleotides are TGTGCCACCCTGGGGGGTACGGGAAACACCATATATTTT.

The chain joins TRBV10-3 to TRBJ1-5; 7 bases fit TRBD1. Germline lookup yields CDR1 ENHRY and CDR2 SYGVKD. This CDR3 has 13 residues. With 4 bases clipped from V and 7 bases from J, the junction kept 4 bases outside the gene matches. CDR3 sequence reads: CAISVQGDQPQHF. The CDR3 region has the DNA TGTGCCATCAGTGTTCAGGGGGACCAGCCCCAGCATTTT.

The chain couples TRBV7-3 to TRBJ2-6; the D gene is possibly TRBD2 (7 bases). The germline V gene encodes CDR1 SGHTA and CDR2 FQGTGA. Trimming took off 5 bases at V and 2 bases at J, with 13 bases between the two ends. The CDR3 sequence is 16 residues long. The chain's CDR3 is CASSERGRAGANVLTF. As DNA, the CDR3 is TGTGCCAGCAGCGAAAGGGGGAGGGCTGGGGCCAACGTCCTGACTTTC.

The J gene is TRBJ2-3, the V gene TRBV28, with TRBD1 matching over 7 bases. CDR1 and CDR2 (germline): MDHEN, SYDVKM. With 5 bases clipped from V and 9 bases from J, the junction kept 8 bases outside the gene matches. This CDR3 contains 13 residues. The CDR3 protein is CASSKRTGGTQYF. The DNA for the CDR3 is TGTGCCAGCAGTAAAAGGACAGGCGGCACGCAGTATTTT.